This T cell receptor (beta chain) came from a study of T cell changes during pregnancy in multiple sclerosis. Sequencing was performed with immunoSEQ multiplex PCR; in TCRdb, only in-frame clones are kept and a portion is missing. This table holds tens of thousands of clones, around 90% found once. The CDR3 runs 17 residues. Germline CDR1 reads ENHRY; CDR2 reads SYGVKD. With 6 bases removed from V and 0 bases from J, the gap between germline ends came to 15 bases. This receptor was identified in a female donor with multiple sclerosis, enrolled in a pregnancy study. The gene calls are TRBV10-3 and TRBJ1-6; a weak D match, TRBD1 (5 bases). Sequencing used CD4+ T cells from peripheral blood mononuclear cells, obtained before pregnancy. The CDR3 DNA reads TGTGCCATCAGGAGCGGGACCGACAGCTCCTATAATTCACCCCTCCACTTT. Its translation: CAIRSGTDSSYNSPLHF.